The 5 T cell receptor beta chains listed next were all sequenced from one sample in a study of blood T cell repertoires in COVID-19. Generated by immunoSEQ multiplex PCR, the TCRdb table keeps only in-frame clones and is missing some. The table has about 78,000 clones, around nine tenths seen once; the top ten hold 2.5% to 3%. The sample comprised peripheral blood. The receptors stem from a man in his 70s with active or convalescent COVID-19.

The J gene is TRBJ1-2, the V gene TRBV28; D gene ambiguous. The CDR3 is 16 amino acids. The V and J ends lost 8 bases and 8 bases respectively, with 27 bases between them. The germline V gene has CDR1 MDHEN and CDR2 SYDVKM. CDR3 coding DNA: TGTGCCAGCCGCCTCACTAGAGGCGCGGTTAGGTCCGGCTACACCTTC. It codes for CASRLTRGAVRSGYTF.

The V gene is TRBV5-1, the J gene TRBJ2-5; D is possibly TRBD1 (5 bases). V was clipped by 0 bases and J by 2 bases, with 8 bases between them. Per the germline V gene, CDR1 is SGHRS and CDR2 is YFSETQ. The CDR3 spans 14 residues. As DNA, the CDR3 is TGCGCCAGCAGCTTGGGGGCAGGGCAAGAGACCCAGTACTTC. It encodes CASSLGAGQETQYF.

CDR3 protein: CAISGDSWGYTF. As DNA, the CDR3 is TGTGCCATCAGTGGAGACAGCTGGGGCTACACCTTC. This rearrangement joins TRBV10-3 to TRBJ1-2; tentative D call: TRBD1 (5 bases). The CDR3 extends over 12 amino acids. V was trimmed by 4 bases and J by 8 bases, leaving 11 bases between them. Germline lookup yields CDR1 ENHRY and CDR2 SYGVKD.

The chain recombines TRBV6-5 with TRBJ1-4, with 8 bases matching TRBD1. V lost 6 bases and J lost 8; bases outside the gene matches: 8. The germline CDR1 and CDR2 sequences are MNHEY and SVGAGI. The CDR3 contains 14 residues. CDR3 sequence reads: CASSPDRGWEKLFF. CDR3 sequence (DNA): TGTGCCAGCAGCCCCGACAGGGGTTGGGAAAAACTGTTTTTT.

J is TRBJ2-1 and V is TRBV21-1; the table's D call, TRBD2, was not checked against the DNA. TRBV21-1 is a pseudogene locus. This CDR3 has 16 residues. The CDR3 DNA sequence: TGTGCCAGCAGCAAAGGGGGACTAGCCCGGTACAATGAGCAGTTCTTC. Translated, it gives CASSKGGLARYNEQFF.